What follows are 16 T cell receptor beta chains derived from one specimen sequenced in a study of blood T cells in healthy people across ages. A second roughly 7 to 12 cycle PCR used barcoded and J-beta primers. TCRdb itself ran the 5' RACE reads through MiXCR, one entry per CDR3 protein. The data hold hundreds of thousands of distinct CDR3 sequences, with approximately 60% observed a single time. The specimen sequenced was blood. These receptors all come from a man in his forties or fifties in good health.

Points on this clonotype: Germline and junction disagree at one end, which may indicate a read error. This chain joins TRBV9 and TRBJ2-4; D unresolved. Judging by the DNA end, TRBJ2-7 fits better; the J call may be wrong. The CDR3 totals 14 residues. Looked up from germline, CDR1 is SGDLS and CDR2 is YYNGEE. CDR3 sequence: CVSSVATEPYEQYF. CDR3 nucleotide sequence: TGTGTCAGCAGCGTAGCTACGGAACCCTACGAGCAGTACTTC.

This clonotype was picked up a small number of times. The chain combines TRBV27 with TRBJ2-7; TRBD1 matches 8 bases. V shed 4 bases and J 9 bases; nucleotides not matched to a gene: 14. Germline V gives CDR1 MNHEY, CDR2 SMNVEV (reference sequence). This CDR3 is 15 amino acids long. CDR3 coding DNA: TGTGCCAGCAGTTCAGGGGGCCATCTCCTTACGGGGCAGTACTTC. Protein product: CASSSGGHLLTGQYF.

This chain uses TRBV12-3 or TRBV12-4 with TRBJ1-2; D may be TRBD1 (5 bases). The CDR3 sequence is 13 residues long. Trimming took 6 bases from V and 8 from J, leaving 16 bases between them. Here the CDR3 reads CASSKTEQGGYTF. The DNA for the CDR3 is TGTGCCAGCAGCAAGACAGAACAAGGGGGCTACACCTTC.

In its sample, this clonotype was seen a few times. The rearrangement uses TRBV5-1 and TRBJ1-1, with D perhaps TRBD1 (5 bases). V lost 4 bases to trimming and J lost 0 bases, with 19 bases between them. CDR3 length: 17 residues. Germline V gives CDR1 SGHRS, CDR2 YFSETQ. The CDR3: CASSPGRREGMNTEAFF. The CDR3 bases are TGCGCCAGCAGCCCCGGTCGGAGGGAGGGGATGAACACTGAAGCTTTCTTT.

V and J are TRBV4-1 and TRBJ2-2; D not resolved. V gave up 0 bases and J gave up 8 bases, with 4 bases separating them. This CDR3 spans 12 amino acids. Germline V gene sequence: CDR1 MGHRA, CDR2 YSYEKL. The CDR3 DNA sequence: TGCGCCAGCAGCCAAGAGCCAGGGGAGCTGTTTTTT. Translated, it gives CASSQEPGELFF.

On this clonotype: This may arise from a read error, as a much more abundant clone is one base away. Here the CDR3 omits its conserved ending phenylalanine or tryptophan, so a read error is the likely source. The chain carries TRBV6-2 or TRBV6-3 and TRBJ2-1, with unresolved D. The V end lost 5 bases, the J end lost 0 bases, and 5 bases lay between the germline ends. Germline V CDR1 and CDR2: MNHEY, SVGEGT. This CDR3 is 13 amino acids long. Written as DNA, the CDR3 is TGTGCCAGCAGTACAAGCTCCTACAATGAGCAGTTCATC. This encodes CASSTSSYNEQFI.

The rearrangement joins TRBV5-1 to TRBJ2-1, with 13 bases lining up with TRBD2. Germline CDR1 SGHRS, CDR2 YFSETQ. V gave up 4 bases and J gave up 8 bases; unmatched junction bases: 6. CDR3 length equals 15 residues. The CDR3 bases are TGCGCCAGCAGCAGGACTAGCGGGAGAGGCGATGAGCAGTTCTTC. It translates to CASSRTSGRGDEQFF. Looking up the rest from reference TRBV5-1 and TRBJ2-1 gives the full variable domain: KAGVTQTPRYLIKTRGQQVTLSCSPISGHRSVSWYQQTPGQGLQFLFEYFSETQRNKGNFPGRFSGRQFSNSRSEMNVSTLELGDSALYLCASSRTSGRGDEQFFGPGTRLTVL.

V and J are TRBV2 and TRBJ2-5, with D perhaps being TRBD1 or TRBD2 (6 bases each). There are 17 residues in the CDR3. The V and J ends lost 6 bases and 7 bases respectively, with 27 bases between them. Germline V gives CDR1 SNHLY, CDR2 FYNNEI. The CDR3 is CASRRGHEGLAGLTQYF. In DNA form, the CDR3 reads TGTGCCAGCAGAAGGGGACATGAGGGACTTGCCGGGTTGACCCAGTACTTC.

This chain joins TRBV2 and TRBJ1-1; D ambiguous. The length of the CDR3 is 15 residues. Germline V gene lookup returns CDR1 SNHLY and CDR2 FYNNEI. V lost 5 bases to trimming and J lost 1 base, with 14 bases between them. CDR3 amino acids: CASSFGRTENTEAFF. CDR3 nucleotide sequence: TGTGCCAGCAGTTTCGGTCGGACGGAGAACACTGAAGCTTTCTTT.

V usage is TRBV27 and J usage is TRBJ2-1, with 8 bases lining up with TRBD1. CDR3 length equals 15 residues. Losses at the gene ends were 7 bases for V and 4 bases for J; bases not matched to a gene: 9. Germline V gene sequence: CDR1 MNHEY, CDR2 SMNVEV (reference sequence). In DNA, the CDR3 is TGTGCCAGCACCAAGGACAGGGCGGAGTACAATGAGCAGTTCTTC. Translation gives CASTKDRAEYNEQFF.

The rearrangement uses TRBV9 and TRBJ1-2; tentative D call: TRBD1 (5 bases). V was trimmed by 0 bases and J by 8 bases, leaving 8 bases between them. Germline V lookup: CDR1 SGDLS, CDR2 YYNGEE. This CDR3 has 12 residues. CDR3 region: CASSVAGGGYTF. The CDR3 coding sequence is TGTGCCAGCAGCGTAGCGGGGGGAGGCTACACCTTC.

The chain joins TRBV29-1 to TRBJ2-3; a possible D gene is TRBD1 (6 bases). The germline gives CDR1 SQVTM, CDR2 ANQGSEA. This CDR3 spans 15 amino acids. Between the trimmed V and J ends, which lost 6 bases and 1 base, there was a span of 17 bases. The CDR3 coding sequence is TGCAGCGTCACCACAGGGTCGGGCGGCACAGATACGCAGTATTTT. It is translated as CSVTTGSGGTDTQYF.

The V and J genes are TRBV20-1 and TRBJ1-6; D is undetermined. Trimming cost V 0 bases and J 8 bases, with 11 bases left between them. CDR1 is DFQATT and CDR2 is SNEGSKA in the germline V gene (reference sequence). This CDR3 has 14 residues. CDR3: CSAREYGEDSPLHF. CDR3 coding DNA: TGCAGTGCTAGAGAGTACGGGGAGGATTCACCCCTCCACTTT.

The sample holds a few counts of this clonotype. V is TRBV9 and J is TRBJ2-7, with TRBD2 matching over 10 bases. Germline-derived CDR1 and CDR2 are SGDLS and YYNGEE. This CDR3 region has 14 residues. V lost 0 bases, J lost 7 bases, and 4 bases stayed unmatched. The CDR3, as DNA: TGTGCCAGCAGCGTAGGTCTAGCGGGAGTAGAGCAGTACTTC. Translated, it gives CASSVGLAGVEQYF.

The V and J genes are TRBV20-1 and TRBJ2-5; the D gene could be TRBD1 or TRBD2 (6 bases each). Germline loops: CDR1 DFQATT, CDR2 SNEGSKA (reference sequence). The CDR3 totals 15 residues. V was pared by 3 bases and J by 5 bases, with 19 bases between. CDR3 amino acids: CSASIWGAKTETQYF. Here the CDR3 DNA reads TGCAGTGCTAGTATTTGGGGGGCCAAGACGGAGACCCAGTACTTC.

The rearrangement joins TRBV3-1 to TRBJ1-6, with TRBD1 as a possible D gene (5 bases). Germline V gene data show CDR1 as LGHDT and CDR2 as YNNKEL (reference sequence). The CDR3 is 16 amino acids. Trimming took off 2 bases at V and 10 bases at J, with 18 bases between the two ends. Here the CDR3 DNA reads TGTGCCAGCAGCCAAAGTCAGGGCAGAATCGGCTCACCCCTCCACTTT. Translation: CASSQSQGRIGSPLHF. The full variable domain, completed using reference TRBV3-1 and TRBJ1-6, is DTAVSQTPKYLVTQMGNDKSIKCEQNLGHDTMYWYKQDSKKFLKIMFSYNNKELIINETVPNRFSPKSPDKAHLNLHINSLELGDSAVYFCASSQSQGRIGSPLHFGNGTRLTVT.